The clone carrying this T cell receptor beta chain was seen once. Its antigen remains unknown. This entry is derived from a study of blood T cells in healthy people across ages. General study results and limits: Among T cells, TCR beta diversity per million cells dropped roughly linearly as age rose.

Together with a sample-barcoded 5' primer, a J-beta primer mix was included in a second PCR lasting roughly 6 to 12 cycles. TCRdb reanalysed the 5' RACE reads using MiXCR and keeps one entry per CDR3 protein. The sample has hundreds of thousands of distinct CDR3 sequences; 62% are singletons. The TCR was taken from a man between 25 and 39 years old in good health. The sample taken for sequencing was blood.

CDR3 nucleotides: TGTGCCAGCACCCCACTATGGAGCTCCTACAATGAGCAGTTCTTC. Protein product: CASTPLWSSYNEQFF. The J gene is TRBJ2-1, the V gene TRBV7-9, with D unclear. Germline-derived CDR1 and CDR2 are SEHNR and FQNEAQ (reference sequence). The CDR3 covers 15 residues. Trimming cost V 7 bases and J 0 bases, with 13 bases left between them.